Listed below are T cell receptor beta chains from one sample, sequenced in a study of memory CD4+ T cells and cytomegalovirus serostatus. Method: immunoSEQ multiplex PCR; TCRdb's copy keeps in-frame clones and lacks some. The sample yields about 50,000 clones, around 80% seen once. The specimen sequenced was memory CD4+ T cells from blood. The receptor set was obtained from an adult in good health and CMV-seronegative. Each CDR3 is given with its conserved first and last residue. D genes are given only for firm matches. A clone size is listed for some rows: how often the clone was seen (once, few, many), or a class if it is expanded.

>few|NA|TRBV30|TRBJ1-2
CAWSQTRFYGYTF
TGTGCCTGGAGTCAGACAAGATTCTATGGCTACACCTTC
>NA|TRBD1|TRBV29-1|TRBJ1-4
CSVAGDRGNEKLFF
TGCAGCGTTGCCGGGGACAGGGGGAATGAAAAACTGTTTTTT
>few|NA|TRBV18|TRBJ1-1
CASSPPMGASRMNTEAFF
TGTGCCAGCTCACCACCTATGGGGGCTTCCCGAATGAACACTGAAGCTTTCTTT
>NA|NA|TRBV18|TRBJ1-3
CASSPGEGTRNTIYF
TGTGCCAGCTCACCAGGGGAGGGCACCAGAAACACCATATATTTT
>NA|NA|TRBV21-1|TRBJ2-5
CASSIQLSGWETQYF
TGTGCCAGCAGCATCCAACTCAGCGGGTGGGAGACCCAGTACTTC
>NA|NA|TRBV12-5|TRBJ1-3
CASGPGSGNTIYF
TGTGCTAGTGGCCCAGGGTCTGGAAACACCATATATTTT
>NA|NA|TRBV5-6|TRBJ1-1
CASSWVYGTLKNTEAFF
TGTGCCAGCAGCTGGGTTTACGGGACACTAAAGAACACTGAAGCTTTCTTT
>NA|NA|TRBV5-1|TRBJ2-5
CASSLGQGDQETQYF
TGCGCCAGCAGCTTGGGTCAGGGTGACCAGGAGACCCAGTACTTC
>NA|NA|TRBV5-4|TRBJ2-1
CASRGTPSSYNEQFF
TGTGCCAGCAGAGGGACTCCGAGCTCCTACAATGAGCAGTTCTTC
>NA|NA|TRBV28|TRBJ1-2
CASSSPNGRLGGYTF
TGTGCCAGCAGTTCGCCGAACGGGAGACTCGGTGGCTACACCTTC
>few|NA|TRBV6-6|TRBJ2-6
CASRQGTKTGANVLTF
TGTGCCAGCAGGCAGGGTACTAAGACTGGGGCCAACGTCCTGACTTTC